Below, 18 T cell receptor beta chains from the same sample are listed, as sequenced in a study of CD8 T cells in Susac syndrome. cDNA came from around 0.5 to 1 ug RNA primed by random hexamers. TCRdb re-derived calls from the immunoSEQ multiplex PCR reads in MiXCR, one entry per CDR3 protein. The sample shows 250,000 to 350,000 distinct CDR3 sequences, about 90% of them seen only once. Sequenced material: CD4+ T cells from PBMCs. The receptors were gathered from a human donor with multiple sclerosis.

The J gene is TRBJ2-1, the V gene TRBV12-3 or TRBV12-4; 7 nucleotides match TRBD1. V lost 5 bases, J lost 5 bases, and 6 bases stayed unmatched. The CDR3 is made up of 14 amino acids. DNA for the CDR3: TGTGCCAGCAGTCCGGGACAGATCCACAATGAGCAGTTCTTC. It specifies CASSPGQIHNEQFF.

This chain links TRBV30 with TRBJ1-5; tentative D call: TRBD1 (6 bases). Germline CDR1 is GTSNPN and CDR2 is SVGIG (reference sequence). The CDR3 is made up of 13 amino acids. With 3 bases removed from V and 5 bases from J, the gap between germline ends came to 11 bases. The CDR3 DNA sequence: TGTGCCTGGAGCCAGGGGCGCGATCAGCCCCAGCATTTT. Its translation: CAWSQGRDQPQHF.

The chain's CDR3 is CASSFGAGASTDTQYF. The CDR3 nucleotides are TGTGCCAGCAGCTTTGGAGCGGGGGCTAGCACAGATACGCAGTATTTT. J is TRBJ2-3 and V is TRBV7-2; 8 bases map to TRBD2. CDR1 and CDR2 from the germline V gene are SGHTA and FQGNSA. The CDR3 extends over 16 amino acids. The ends lost 3 bases at V and 0 bases at J; junction bases unmatched: 5.

J is TRBJ1-1 and V is TRBV19, with D uncertain. The CDR3 runs 13 residues. Trimming removed 4 bases at V and 1 base at J, with 7 bases between. Per germline, CDR1 LNHDA and CDR2 SQIVND (reference sequence). CDR3 amino acids: CASSRWPNTEAFF. Written as DNA, the CDR3 is TGTGCCAGTAGTAGGTGGCCGAACACTGAAGCTTTCTTT.

The J gene is TRBJ1-3, the V gene TRBV3-1; D gene unclear. Looked up from germline, CDR1 is LGHDT and CDR2 is YNNKEL (reference sequence). V lost 3 bases, J lost 0 bases, and 9 bases lay in between. The CDR3 totals 15 residues. The CDR3 DNA reads as TGTGCCAGCAGCCAGGACCTTAGCTCTGGAAACACCATATATTTT. Protein: CASSQDLSSGNTIYF.

In its sample, this clonotype was seen a few times. V usage is TRBV12-3 or TRBV12-4 and J usage is TRBJ2-1; D gene uncertain. Trimming shortened V by 1 base and J by 9 bases, and 7 bases separated the two germline ends. The CDR3 covers 12 residues. DNA for the CDR3: TGTGCCAGCAGTTTAGTCCCCGGTGAGCAGTTCTTC. It translates to CASSLVPGEQFF.

The V call is TRBV7-3, the J call TRBJ2-7, with D possibly matching TRBD1 (8 bases). V was trimmed by 0 bases and J by 6 bases, leaving 12 bases between them. Looked up from germline, CDR1 is SGHTA and CDR2 is FQGTGA. There are 14 residues in the CDR3. In nucleotides, the CDR3 is TGTGCCAGCAGCTTAACGGACAGGGAGGGCGAGCAGTACTTC. It codes for CASSLTDREGEQYF.

This clonotype has just a few counts. This rearrangement joins TRBV2 to TRBJ2-7; D possibly corresponds to TRBD1 (6 bases). The V gene's germline CDR1 is SNHLY and CDR2 FYNNEI. This CDR3 is 16 amino acids long. V was trimmed by 7 bases and J by 0 bases, leaving 19 bases between them. DNA for the CDR3: TGTGCCAGCAAGGCAGGGGCCGACGCTAGCTCCTACGAGCAGTACTTC. It encodes CASKAGADASSYEQYF.

The chain uses TRBV3-1 and TRBJ2-7, with 7 bases lining up with TRBD1. Germline assignment: CDR1 LGHDT and CDR2 YNNKEL (reference sequence). The CDR3 covers 13 residues. J gave up 4 bases and V 4 bases, and 4 bases lay outside the gene matches. CDR3 sequence (DNA): TGTGCCAGCAGCCTGGGACAGCTGTACGAGCAGTACTTC. Protein sequence: CASSLGQLYEQYF.

The rearrangement joins TRBV29-1 to TRBJ1-2; 8 bases line up with TRBD1. Germline CDR1 SQVTM, CDR2 ANQGSEA. V lost 4 bases and J lost 6; bases outside the gene matches: 7. The CDR3 consists of 13 residues. CDR3 bases: TGCAGCGTTGTTGGCGACAGGGGTAATGGCTACACCTTC. This translates into CSVVGDRGNGYTF.

This sequence joins TRBV30 and TRBJ2-2; 11 bases are shared with TRBD2. Germline V lookup: CDR1 GTSNPN, CDR2 SVGIG (reference sequence). The CDR3 runs 16 residues. J was trimmed by 4 bases and V by 1 base; bases with no gene match: 5. This CDR3 is CAWSETSGSPTGELFF. CDR3 nucleotide sequence: TGTGCCTGGAGTGAAACTAGCGGGAGTCCCACCGGGGAGCTGTTTTTT.

The chain uses TRBV12-3 or TRBV12-4 and TRBJ2-5, with 8 bases matching TRBD2. The CDR3 extends over 17 amino acids. The V and J ends lost 4 bases and 4 bases, in that order; junction bases with no gene match: 14. This CDR3 is CASSWGFAGGGGETQYF. CDR3 coding DNA: TGTGCCAGCAGTTGGGGCTTCGCGGGGGGCGGAGGAGAGACCCAGTACTTC.

This clonotype occurred once. The J gene is TRBJ2-1, the V gene TRBV7-9, with TRBD1 matching over 10 bases. Germline loops: CDR1 SEHNR, CDR2 FQNEAQ (reference sequence). This CDR3 is 15 amino acids long. V dropped 6 bases and J dropped 4; count of bases not matched to a gene: 6. This chain's CDR3 is CASRTGTGAYNEQFF. As DNA, the CDR3 is TGTGCCAGCAGGACTGGGACAGGGGCGTACAATGAGCAGTTCTTC.

The chain uses TRBV19 and TRBJ2-7, with D possibly being TRBD2 (6 bases). This CDR3 is 14 amino acids long. Trimming took 6 bases from V and 3 from J, leaving 15 bases between them. Germline loops: CDR1 LNHDA, CDR2 SQIVND (reference sequence). Here the CDR3 DNA reads TGTGCCAGTAGCGGGAGCGTTTGGGGCTACGAGCAGTACTTC. Its protein product is CASSGSVWGYEQYF. Filled out from reference TRBV19 and TRBJ2-7, the complete variable domain reads DGGITQSPKYLFRKEGQNVTLSCEQNLNHDAMYWYRQDPGQGLRLIYYSQIVNDFQKGDIAEGYSVSREKKESFPLTVTSAQKNPTAFYLCASSGSVWGYEQYFGPGTRLTVT.

A single count supports this clonotype. The rearrangement links TRBV20-1 to TRBJ2-7, with a possible D match to TRBD1 (6 bases). The V and J ends lost 2 bases and 2 bases respectively, with 13 bases between them. CDR1 DFQATT and CDR2 SNEGSKA come from the germline V gene (reference sequence). This CDR3 has 14 amino acids. CDR3: CSARPGQSPYEQYF. Written as DNA, the CDR3 is TGCAGTGCTAGACCCGGACAGAGCCCCTACGAGCAGTACTTC.

This clonotype was seen once. The V call is TRBV6-2 or TRBV6-3, the J call TRBJ2-1; D might be TRBD1 or TRBD2, each matching 5 bases. The germline CDR1 and CDR2 sequences are MNHEY and SVGEGT. This CDR3 contains 15 residues. V shed 2 bases and J shed 7 bases, with 15 bases lying between them. The CDR3 protein is CASSYMGRGGNEQFF. The CDR3 DNA follows: TGTGCCAGCAGTTACATGGGACGGGGTGGAAATGAGCAGTTCTTC.

In DNA, the CDR3 is TGCAGTGCTAGTACAGCCCCTAATGAAAAACTGTTTTTT. Protein sequence: CSASTAPNEKLFF. This rearrangement joins TRBV20-1 to TRBJ1-4; D remains unclear. Germline CDR1 and CDR2: DFQATT and SNEGSKA (reference sequence). V lost 3 bases, J lost 3 bases, and 8 bases lay in between. CDR3 size: 13 residues.

In DNA form, the CDR3 reads TGCAGTGCTAGGACCCAGGGGAAGAATTCACCCCTCCACTTT. It encodes CSARTQGKNSPLHF. This chain links TRBV20-1 with TRBJ1-6, with D possibly matching TRBD1 (6 bases). Germline V gives CDR1 DFQATT, CDR2 SNEGSKA (reference sequence). Trimming removed 3 bases from V and 7 bases from J, with 13 bases in between. This CDR3 is 14 amino acids long.